The 20 T cell receptor beta chains listed next were all sequenced from one sample in a study of identical twins. TCRdb independently ran MiXCR on the 5' RACE reads; one entry per CDR3 protein. The sample includes 500,000 to 700,000 distinct CDR3 sequences, 7% to 7.5% seen only once; the top ten take less than 2%. The sample was also reused in another study, on yellow fever vaccine responses in identical twins.

Sequencing was carried out using PBMCs. The receptors come from a young woman in good health.

The chain employs TRBV5-1 and TRBJ1-1; D is unclear. Germline CDR1 and CDR2: SGHRS and YFSETQ. The CDR3 consists of 13 residues. Trimming stripped 6 bases from V and 0 bases from J, with 9 bases between. The CDR3 sequence: CASTETMNTEAFF. In DNA form, the CDR3 reads TGCGCCAGCACGGAGACTATGAACACTGAAGCTTTCTTT.

V usage is TRBV29-1 and J usage is TRBJ2-7, with a possible D match to TRBD2 (6 bases). The V end lost 4 bases, the J end lost 2 bases, and 18 bases lay between the germline ends. Germline V gene sequence: CDR1 SQVTM, CDR2 ANQGSEA. This CDR3 comprises 15 residues. The CDR3 spells CSVVLRASDTYEQYF. CDR3 nucleotide sequence: TGCAGCGTTGTTCTTCGGGCTAGCGATACCTACGAGCAGTACTTC.

A few counts support this clonotype. The chain is built from TRBV28 and TRBJ1-2, with 7 bases that match TRBD1. Per the germline V gene, CDR1 is MDHEN and CDR2 is SYDVKM. Unmatched junction bases numbered 8, after V lost 6 bases and J lost 4 bases. The CDR3 is made up of 14 amino acids. For the CDR3, the DNA is TGTGCCAGCAGACCGGGACAGAACCTCTATGGCTACACCTTC. This translates into CASRPGQNLYGYTF.

The chain links TRBV7-9 to TRBJ2-2; D is possibly TRBD2 (5 bases). The CDR3 extends over 16 amino acids. Germline CDR1 SEHNR, CDR2 FQNEAQ (reference sequence). Trimming took off 1 base at V and 0 bases at J, with 9 bases between the two ends. DNA of the CDR3: TGTGCCAGCAGCTTAGGGAGCGGAACGAACACCGGGGAGCTGTTTTTT. This translates into CASSLGSGTNTGELFF.

This clonotype came up many times. The CDR3 protein is CASSTPGTGANTEAFF. CDR3 sequence (DNA): TGTGCCAGCAGTACCCCCGGGACAGGGGCGAACACTGAAGCTTTCTTT. The rearrangement uses TRBV12-3 or TRBV12-4 and TRBJ1-1, with 10 bases that match TRBD1. The CDR3 length is 16 residues. Trimming at V came to 5 bases and at J to 1 base, leaving 7 bases not matched to a gene.

This clonotype was counted ten times or more. The V gene is TRBV19, the J gene TRBJ2-1; D is possibly TRBD1 (5 bases). Germline V gene sequence: CDR1 LNHDA, CDR2 SQIVND (reference sequence). V shed 6 bases and J shed 5 bases, with 11 bases lying between them. The CDR3 extends over 13 amino acids. Here the CDR3 reads CASRGQGNNEQFF. CDR3 nucleotide sequence: TGTGCCAGTAGAGGGCAGGGAAACAATGAGCAGTTCTTC.

This clonotype was seen more than once but under ten times. The rearrangement joins TRBV27 to TRBJ2-2, with a tentative D call TRBD2 (6 bases). The CDR3 totals 16 residues. V was trimmed by 5 bases and J by 2 bases, leaving 15 bases between them. Germline CDR1 MNHEY, CDR2 SMNVEV (reference sequence). The CDR3 sequence is CASSPYWAGNTGELFF. The CDR3 coding sequence is TGTGCCAGCAGTCCCTACTGGGCGGGAAACACCGGGGAGCTGTTTTTT.

The sample holds a few counts of this clonotype. The V and J genes are TRBV20-1 and TRBJ2-1, with TRBD1 matching over 7 bases. The length of the CDR3 is 15 residues. Trimming cost V 4 bases and J 4 bases; bases outside gene matches: 10. Germline lookup yields CDR1 DFQATT and CDR2 SNEGSKA (reference sequence). CDR3 DNA sequence: TGCAGTGCTATTACCGGGACAGCTTATTACAATGAGCAGTTCTTC. Its translation is CSAITGTAYYNEQFF.

This clonotype was detected only a few times. The chain employs TRBV25-1 and TRBJ2-1; 15 positions match TRBD2. CDR1 and CDR2 (germline): MGHDK, SYGVNS. Germline trimming cut 4 bases from V and 7 bases from J; bases unmatched to any gene: 14. This CDR3 region has 19 residues. The CDR3: CASSGGGEKGLAGGNEQFF. CDR3 coding DNA: TGTGCCAGCAGTGGAGGAGGAGAAAAGGGACTAGCGGGAGGAAATGAGCAGTTCTTC. Together with reference TRBV25-1 and TRBJ2-1, the CDR3 gives the full variable domain: EADIYQTPRYLVIGTGKKITLECSQTMGHDKMYWYQQDPGMELHLIHYSYGVNSTEKGDLSSESTVSRIRTEHFPLTLESARPSHTSQYLCASSGGGEKGLAGGNEQFFGPGTRLTVL.

In its sample, this clonotype was seen once. This chain uses TRBV7-9 with TRBJ2-7, with D perhaps TRBD1 or TRBD2 (5 bases each). V was pared by 5 bases and J by 4 bases, with 18 bases between. Germline assignment: CDR1 SEHNR and CDR2 FQNEAQ (reference sequence). The CDR3 runs 15 residues. The CDR3 loop is CASSPPRGRSYEQYF. The CDR3 nucleotides read TGTGCCAGCAGCCCACCGAGGGGACGGTCATACGAGCAGTACTTC.

The chain links TRBV7-2 to TRBJ1-5, with D maybe TRBD1 (5 bases). Trimming took off 0 bases at V and 2 bases at J, with 11 bases between the two ends. CDR1 is SGHTA and CDR2 is FQGNSA in the germline V gene. The CDR3 has 16 residues. CDR3: CASSLAGGVGNQPQHF. The CDR3 DNA reads TGTGCCAGCAGCTTAGCGGGGGGGGTTGGCAATCAGCCCCAGCATTTT.

The V call is TRBV5-1, the J call TRBJ2-5; 10 nucleotides match TRBD2. The germline V gene has CDR1 SGHRS and CDR2 YFSETQ. V shed 4 bases, J shed 3 bases, and the junction held 3 bases outside the gene matches. The CDR3 contains 14 residues. For the CDR3, the DNA is TGCGCCAGCAGCATTACTAGCGGGGAAGAGACCCAGTACTTC. This gives the protein CASSITSGEETQYF.

The chain uses TRBV2 and TRBJ2-2; TRBD2 matches 9 bases. V shed 8 bases and J 3 bases; nucleotides not matched to a gene: 4. The germline V gene has CDR1 SNHLY and CDR2 FYNNEI. The CDR3 sequence is 14 residues long. CDR3 nucleotide sequence: TGTGCCAGCTTAGCGGGGGCATACACCGGGGAGCTGTTTTTT. It encodes CASLAGAYTGELFF.

The sample holds many counts of this clonotype. The V call is TRBV7-2, the J call TRBJ2-1; 10 bases are a match to TRBD2. Germline V gene sequence: CDR1 SGHTA, CDR2 FQGNSA. With V trimmed by 5 bases and J by 6 bases, 4 bases remained unmatched. The CDR3 covers 14 residues. The CDR3 loop reads CASSASGRANEQFF. The CDR3, as DNA: TGTGCCAGCAGCGCAAGCGGGAGGGCCAATGAGCAGTTCTTC.

In its sample, this clonotype was seen a few times. This chain uses TRBV29-1 with TRBJ2-3; a possible D gene is TRBD2 (5 bases). Trimming shortened V by 3 bases and J by 0 bases, and 16 bases separated the two germline ends. In germline, CDR1 is SQVTM, CDR2 ANQGSEA. The CDR3 runs to 16 residues. The CDR3 spells CSVESERKYSTDTQYF. CDR3 nucleotide sequence: TGCAGCGTTGAGTCGGAGCGGAAGTACAGCACAGATACGCAGTATTTT.

This clonotype has more than one count but fewer than ten. The CDR3 sequence: CASSRSAGGPTDTQYF. CDR3 sequence (DNA): TGCGCCAGCAGCAGGAGTGCGGGAGGGCCAACAGATACGCAGTATTTT. The chain combines TRBV5-1 with TRBJ2-3; 9 nucleotides match TRBD2. The CDR3 length is 16 residues. V shed 4 bases, J shed 3 bases, and the junction held 9 bases outside the gene matches. The germline CDR1 and CDR2 sequences are SGHRS and YFSETQ.

This clonotype has only a few counts. The J gene is TRBJ1-3, the V gene TRBV11-2; 8 bases agree with TRBD1. Germline V gives CDR1 SGHAT, CDR2 FQNNGV. The J segment lost 10 bases and the V segment lost 0 bases, leaving 8 bases of the junction unmatched. The CDR3 runs to 15 residues. The CDR3 here is CASSLEGTGGVTIYF. CDR3 bases: TGTGCCAGCAGCTTAGAGGGCACAGGGGGTGTAACCATATATTTT.

This clonotype came up many times. The V and J genes are TRBV2 and TRBJ2-5, with D uncertain. Trimming stripped 5 bases from V and 5 bases from J, with 6 bases between. Germline values: CDR1 SNHLY, CDR2 FYNNEI. This CDR3 is built from 11 residues. The CDR3 loop reads CASSNRETQYF. CDR3 in DNA: TGTGCCAGCAGTAACCGGGAGACCCAGTACTTC.

This clonotype was counted a few times. The V gene is TRBV20-1, the J gene TRBJ2-5; 9 bases agree with TRBD2. The CDR3 spans 16 residues. Germline lookup yields CDR1 DFQATT and CDR2 SNEGSKA (reference sequence). V was pared by 0 bases and J by 5 bases, with 10 bases of the junction left unmatched. CDR3 in DNA: TGCAGTGCTAGAGATCTAACGGCGGGGGGGCAGGAGACCCAGTACTTC. Translated: CSARDLTAGGQETQYF.

The chain couples TRBV7-8 to TRBJ2-5; the D gene is possibly TRBD2 (6 bases). There are 16 residues in the CDR3. V was pared by 5 bases and J by 5 bases, with 21 bases between. CDR1 is SGHVS, CDR2 FQNEAQ, per germline. This CDR3 reads CASSGRRRAGQETQYF. CDR3 bases: TGTGCCAGCAGCGGCCGGAGGAGGGCGGGGCAGGAGACCCAGTACTTC.